A single sample is the source of the 22 T cell receptor beta chains below, sequenced in a study of blood T cell repertoires in COVID-19. Clones were sequenced by immunoSEQ multiplex PCR, and TCRdb holds only the in-frame ones, with some missing. The repertoire includes approximately 190,000 clones, about 88% of them detected once, and roughly 24% sits in the top ten. Sequencing used PBMCs or T cells enriched from blood (not recorded which). These receptors came from a woman between 40 and 50 years old in a cohort exposed to, infected with or recovered from COVID-19 (not recorded which).

Only one count was recorded for this clone. V usage is TRBV24-1 and J usage is TRBJ2-3, with TRBD2 identical over 10 bases. The V gene's germline CDR1 is KGHDR and CDR2 SFDVKD. The CDR3 is 16 amino acids. J gave up 4 bases and V 4 bases, and 7 bases lay outside the gene matches. CDR3 sequence (DNA): TGTGCCACCAGTGAGATAAGCGGGAGGGCCTCAGATACGCAGTATTTT. Translated, it gives CATSEISGRASDTQYF.

In this sample, this clone turned up once. J is TRBJ1-3 and V is TRBV19; the D gene is possibly TRBD1 (5 bases). The CDR3 has 13 residues. The V gene's germline CDR1 is LNHDA and CDR2 SQIVND (reference sequence). Trimming took off 5 bases at V and 7 bases at J, with 12 bases between the two ends. CDR3 amino acids: CASSSGLPNTIYF. CDR3 nucleotides: TGTGCCAGTAGTTCGGGACTTCCTAACACCATATATTTT. The full variable domain, rest sourced from reference TRBV19 and TRBJ1-3, is DGGITQSPKYLFRKEGQNVTLSCEQNLNHDAMYWYRQDPGQGLRLIYYSQIVNDFQKGDIAEGYSVSREKKESFPLTVTSAQKNPTAFYLCASSSGLPNTIYFGEGSWLTVV.

V usage is TRBV3-1 (or the pseudogene TRBV3-2) and J usage is TRBJ2-5; tentative D call: TRBD1 (6 bases). V was trimmed by 5 bases and J by 2 bases, leaving 12 bases between them. The length of the CDR3 is 14 residues. The germline gives CDR1 LGHDT, CDR2 YNNKEL (reference sequence). The CDR3 spells CASSSRDKQETQYF. The CDR3, as DNA: TGTGCCAGCAGCAGCCGGGACAAGCAAGAGACCCAGTACTTC.

This clone was counted a single time. This chain joins TRBV7-9 and TRBJ2-7, with D possibly being TRBD2 (6 bases). The CDR3 has 15 amino acids. Germline V gene lookup returns CDR1 SEHNR and CDR2 FQNEAQ (reference sequence). V shed 5 bases and J shed 0 bases, with 14 bases lying between them. CDR3 DNA sequence: TGTGCCAGCAGCCCGATGAGGGACTTCTCCTACGAGCAGTACTTC. This codes for CASSPMRDFSYEQYF.

This clone showed up just a few times. The chain joins TRBV6-6 to TRBJ2-7; D perhaps matches TRBD2 (5 bases). Trimming removed 7 bases from V and 3 bases from J, with 13 bases in between. CDR1 and CDR2 from the germline V gene are MNHNY and SVGAGI (reference sequence). The CDR3 is 13 residues long. This chain's CDR3 is CASTSSLLYEQYF. CDR3 DNA sequence: TGTGCCAGCACGTCTAGCCTACTCTACGAGCAGTACTTC.

J is TRBJ1-6 and V is TRBV9; D may be TRBD1 (6 bases). In germline, CDR1 is SGDLS, CDR2 YYNGEE. Trimming took 4 bases from V and 8 from J, leaving 16 bases between them. This CDR3 has 15 amino acids. The CDR3 DNA reads TGTGCCAGCAGCTACTCGAGGGGGTTGGATTCACCCCTCCACTTT. Amino acids: CASSYSRGLDSPLHF.

The chain recombines TRBV28 with TRBJ1-2; D possibly corresponds to TRBD1 (5 bases). V was cut by 3 bases and J by 5 bases, with 19 bases left in between. This CDR3 has 16 amino acids. Germline V gene data show CDR1 as MDHEN and CDR2 as SYDVKM. CDR3 nucleotides: TGTGCCAGCAGTTTCTCCGGGCCCATTGGGGGGTATGGCTACACCTTC. Its protein is CASSFSGPIGGYGYTF.

The gene calls are TRBV9 and TRBJ1-6; D is possibly TRBD1 (6 bases). This CDR3 contains 17 residues. The germline gives CDR1 SGDLS, CDR2 YYNGEE. Trimming removed 3 bases at V and 1 base at J, with 14 bases between. The CDR3 reads CASSGRGGSSYNSPLHF. DNA of the CDR3: TGTGCCAGCAGCGGGCGAGGGGGTTCATCCTATAATTCACCCCTCCACTTT.

The rearrangement joins TRBV6-2 or TRBV6-3 to TRBJ2-7; 14 bases match TRBD2. Germline V CDR1 and CDR2: MNHEY, SVGEGT. V lost 4 bases and J lost 2; bases outside the gene matches: 7. The CDR3 length is 17 residues. The CDR3 sequence is CASSSPGLAGDAYEQYF. For the CDR3, the DNA is TGTGCCAGCAGTTCCCCGGGACTAGCGGGAGACGCCTACGAGCAGTACTTC.

V usage is TRBV3-1 (or the pseudogene TRBV3-2) and J usage is TRBJ2-1, with 7 bases matching TRBD2. CDR3 length equals 16 residues. Germline CDR1 and CDR2: LGHDT and YNNKEL (reference sequence). The J segment lost 0 bases and the V segment lost 6 bases, leaving 8 bases of the junction unmatched. The CDR3 loop reads CASSRAAGSSYNEQFF. The CDR3 DNA sequence: TGTGCCAGCAGTCGCGCAGCGGGGAGCTCCTACAATGAGCAGTTCTTC.

J is TRBJ1-1 and V is TRBV5-1; weak D call: TRBD1 (5 bases). This CDR3 contains 15 residues. Germline CDR1 and CDR2: SGHRS and YFSETQ. V was clipped by 4 bases and J by 0 bases, with 13 bases between them. CDR3: CASSLAGLMNTEAFF. The CDR3, as DNA: TGCGCCAGCAGCCTTGCGGGACTCATGAACACTGAAGCTTTCTTT.

The chain combines TRBV6-5 with TRBJ1-1, with D possibly being TRBD1 (5 bases). This CDR3 is 15 amino acids long. V gave up 5 bases and J gave up 1 base, with 14 bases separating them. In germline, CDR1 is MNHEY, CDR2 SVGAGI. CDR3 nucleotide sequence: TGTGCCAGCAGTCGGGGGGGGTATGGGAACACTGAAGCTTTCTTT. It translates to CASSRGGYGNTEAFF.

The rearrangement uses TRBV3-1 (or the pseudogene TRBV3-2) and TRBJ2-5, with D tentatively TRBD1 (5 bases). CDR1 and CDR2 from the germline V gene are LGHDT and YNNKEL (reference sequence). The CDR3 is 17 residues long. V lost 6 bases and J 2 bases, leaving 22 bases between the germline ends. DNA of the CDR3: TGTGCCAGCAGATCTTTAAGGACAAGGAAAAAACAAGAGACCCAGTACTTC. It encodes CASRSLRTRKKQETQYF.

This chain links TRBV5-1 with TRBJ2-5; D possibly corresponds to TRBD1 (6 bases). The V and J ends lost 0 bases and 2 bases respectively, with 11 bases between them. Germline V lookup: CDR1 SGHRS, CDR2 YFSETQ. The CDR3 covers 15 residues. As DNA, the CDR3 is TGCGCCAGCAGCTTGGATCCGGGGACACAAGAGACCCAGTACTTC. It is translated as CASSLDPGTQETQYF.

The V and J genes are TRBV21-1 and TRBJ1-5. TRBV21-1 is a pseudogene segment. CDR3 length: 11 residues. The CDR3 sequence: CASKENQPQHF. Written as DNA, the CDR3 is TGTGCCAGCAAGGAGAATCAGCCCCAGCATTTT.

This chain connects TRBV7-9 to TRBJ1-3; 11 positions match TRBD1. Germline V gene data show CDR1 as SEHNR and CDR2 as FQNEAQ (reference sequence). The CDR3 has 16 residues. V lost 5 bases and J lost 0; bases outside the gene matches: 3. The CDR3 DNA reads TGTGCCAGCAGCGCCGGGACAGGGGGCTCTGGAAACACCATATATTTT. Protein sequence: CASSAGTGGSGNTIYF.

V and J are TRBV28 and TRBJ2-5; tentatively, D is TRBD2 (6 bases). CDR1 and CDR2 from the germline V gene are MDHEN and SYDVKM. The CDR3 contains 14 residues. The V gene lost 6 bases and the J gene lost 5 bases, with 16 bases spanning the gap. The chain's CDR3 is CASSSLAAGETQYF. CDR3 in DNA: TGTGCCAGCAGCTCCCTCGCCGCGGGGGAGACCCAGTACTTC.

The V gene is TRBV29-1, the J gene TRBJ1-2, with D unclear. V lost 2 bases and J 8 bases, leaving 18 bases between the germline ends. The CDR3 consists of 14 residues. Germline V gene data show CDR1 as SQVTM and CDR2 as ANQGSEA. CDR3 sequence: CSVELSHETTGYTF. Written as DNA, the CDR3 is TGCAGCGTTGAACTATCACACGAGACAACCGGCTACACCTTC.

This clone was counted a few times. J is TRBJ1-1 and V is TRBV29-1; 9 positions agree with TRBD1. The V gene end was trimmed by 2 bases and the J gene end by 6 bases; junction bases not matched to a gene: 7. The CDR3 has 14 amino acids. Germline CDR1 reads SQVTM; CDR2 reads ANQGSEA. DNA for the CDR3: TGCAGCGTTGAAAGGGACAGGGCTTCCGCTGAAGCTTTCTTT. It is translated as CSVERDRASAEAFF.

V is TRBV19 and J is TRBJ1-6; a weak D match, TRBD1 (6 bases). Trimming took 9 bases from V and 7 from J, leaving 13 bases between them. This CDR3 region has 13 residues. Germline V gives CDR1 LNHDA, CDR2 SQIVND (reference sequence). CDR3 DNA: TGTGCCAGCCAGGGGATTGGAAATTCACCCCTCCACTTT. Translating gives CASQGIGNSPLHF.

The J gene is TRBJ1-1, the V gene TRBV7-9; the D gene is possibly TRBD1 (5 bases). Germline CDR1 SEHNR, CDR2 FQNEAQ (reference sequence). The CDR3 sequence is 14 residues long. The V end was cut by 5 bases, the J end by 1 base, with 11 bases between. DNA for the CDR3: TGTGCCAGCAGCAGGGGCGGGGAGAACACTGAAGCTTTCTTT. It codes for CASSRGGENTEAFF.

V gene TRBV6-4 combines with J gene TRBJ1-1, with a weak D call TRBD1 (5 bases). Trimming took 5 bases from V and 3 from J, leaving 10 bases between them. This CDR3 is 13 amino acids long. The germline V gene encodes CDR1 MRHNA and CDR2 SNTAGT. Here the CDR3 reads CASSRWDYTEAFF. The CDR3 DNA reads as TGTGCCAGCAGTCGTTGGGACTACACTGAAGCTTTCTTT.